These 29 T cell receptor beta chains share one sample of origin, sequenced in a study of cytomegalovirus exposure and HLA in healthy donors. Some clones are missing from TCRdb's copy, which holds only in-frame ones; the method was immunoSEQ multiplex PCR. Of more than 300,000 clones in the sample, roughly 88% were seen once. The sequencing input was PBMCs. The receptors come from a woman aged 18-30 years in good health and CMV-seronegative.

The CDR3 protein is CASSYGGSNQPQHF. CDR3 sequence (DNA): TGCGCCAGCAGCTATGGGGGGAGCAATCAGCCCCAGCATTTT. V and J are TRBV5-1 and TRBJ1-5; TRBD1 might be the D (5 bases). Germline loops: CDR1 SGHRS, CDR2 YFSETQ. With 3 bases removed from V and 1 base from J, the gap between germline ends came to 8 bases. The CDR3 runs 14 residues.

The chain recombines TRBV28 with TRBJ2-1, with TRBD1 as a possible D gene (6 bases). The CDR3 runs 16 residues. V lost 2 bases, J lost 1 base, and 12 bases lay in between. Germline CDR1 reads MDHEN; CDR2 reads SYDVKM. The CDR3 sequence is CASSLNTGTSYNEQFF. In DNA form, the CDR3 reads TGTGCCAGCAGTTTAAACACAGGGACATCCTACAATGAGCAGTTCTTC.

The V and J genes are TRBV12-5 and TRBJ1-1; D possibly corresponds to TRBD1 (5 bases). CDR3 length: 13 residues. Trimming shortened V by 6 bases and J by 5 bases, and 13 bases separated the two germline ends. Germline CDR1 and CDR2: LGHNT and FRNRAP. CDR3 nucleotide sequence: TGTGCTAGTGGACGCGGGGGAATAACTGAAGCTTTCTTT. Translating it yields CASGRGGITEAFF.

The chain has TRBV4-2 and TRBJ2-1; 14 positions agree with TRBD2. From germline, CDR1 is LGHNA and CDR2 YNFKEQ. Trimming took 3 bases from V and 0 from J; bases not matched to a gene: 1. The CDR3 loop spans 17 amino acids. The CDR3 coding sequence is TGTGCCAGCAGCCAGGGGACTAGCGGGAGCTCCTACAATGAGCAGTTCTTC. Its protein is CASSQGTSGSSYNEQFF.

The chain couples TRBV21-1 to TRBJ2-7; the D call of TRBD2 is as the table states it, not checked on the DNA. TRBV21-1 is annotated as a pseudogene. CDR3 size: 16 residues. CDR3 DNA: TGTGCCAGCAGCAAAATGGAAAGCGCCAGCTCCTACGAGCAGTACTTC. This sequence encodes CASSKMESASSYEQYF.

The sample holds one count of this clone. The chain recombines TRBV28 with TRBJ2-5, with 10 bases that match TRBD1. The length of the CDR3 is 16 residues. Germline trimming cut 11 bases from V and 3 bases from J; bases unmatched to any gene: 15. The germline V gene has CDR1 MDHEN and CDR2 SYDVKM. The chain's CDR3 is CAGSPNLGTGEETQYF. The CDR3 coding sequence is TGTGCCGGAAGTCCTAACCTCGGGACAGGGGAAGAGACCCAGTACTTC.

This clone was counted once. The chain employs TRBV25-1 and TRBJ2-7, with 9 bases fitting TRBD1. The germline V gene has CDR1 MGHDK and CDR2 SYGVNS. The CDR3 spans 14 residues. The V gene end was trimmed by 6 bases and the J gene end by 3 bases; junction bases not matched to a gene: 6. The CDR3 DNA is TGTGCCAGCAGCGAGGGACAGGGCGGCTACGAGCAGTACTTC. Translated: CASSEGQGGYEQYF.

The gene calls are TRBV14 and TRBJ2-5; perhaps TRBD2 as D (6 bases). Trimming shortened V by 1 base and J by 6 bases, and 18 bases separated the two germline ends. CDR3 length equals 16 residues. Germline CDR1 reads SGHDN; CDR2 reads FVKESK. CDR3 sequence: CASSQGVGGPQKTQYF. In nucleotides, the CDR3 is TGTGCCAGCAGCCAAGGCGTGGGAGGACCTCAAAAGACCCAGTACTTC.

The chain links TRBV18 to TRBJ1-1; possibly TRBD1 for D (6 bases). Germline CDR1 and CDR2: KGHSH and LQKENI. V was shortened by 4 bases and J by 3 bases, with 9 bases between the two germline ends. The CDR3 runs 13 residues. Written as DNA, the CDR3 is TGTGCCAGCTCACAGGACAGCTACACTGAAGCTTTCTTT. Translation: CASSQDSYTEAFF.

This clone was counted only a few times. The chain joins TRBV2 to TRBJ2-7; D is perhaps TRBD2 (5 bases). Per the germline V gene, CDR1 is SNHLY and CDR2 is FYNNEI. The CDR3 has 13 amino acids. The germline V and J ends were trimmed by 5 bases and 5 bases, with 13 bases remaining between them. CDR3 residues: CASSLASYHEQYF. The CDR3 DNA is TGTGCCAGCAGTCTTGCTAGCTACCACGAGCAGTACTTC. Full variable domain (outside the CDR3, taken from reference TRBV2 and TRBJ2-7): EPEVTQTPSHQVTQMGQEVILRCVPISNHLYFYWYRQILGQKVEFLVSFYNNEISEKSEIFDDQFSVERPDGSNFTLKIRSTKLEDSAMYFCASSLASYHEQYFGPGTRLTVT.

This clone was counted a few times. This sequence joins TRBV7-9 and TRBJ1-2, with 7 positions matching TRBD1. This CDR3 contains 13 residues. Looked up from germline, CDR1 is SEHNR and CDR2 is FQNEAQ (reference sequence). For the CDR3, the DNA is TGTGGCCACAGGGGACTAGCTAACTATGGCTACACCTTC. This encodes CGHRGLANYGYTF.

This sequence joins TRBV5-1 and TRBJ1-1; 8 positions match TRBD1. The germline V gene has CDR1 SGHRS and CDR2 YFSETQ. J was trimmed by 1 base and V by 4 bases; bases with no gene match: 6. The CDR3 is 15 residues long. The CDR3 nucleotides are TGCGCCAGCAGCCCTGGGACAGGAACGAACACTGAAGCTTTCTTT. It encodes CASSPGTGTNTEAFF.

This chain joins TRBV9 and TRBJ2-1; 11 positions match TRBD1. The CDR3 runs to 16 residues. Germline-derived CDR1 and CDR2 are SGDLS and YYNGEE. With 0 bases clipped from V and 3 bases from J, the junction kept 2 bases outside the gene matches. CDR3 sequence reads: CASSVEGTGGYNEQFF. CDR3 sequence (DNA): TGTGCCAGCAGCGTAGAGGGGACAGGGGGCTACAATGAGCAGTTCTTC.

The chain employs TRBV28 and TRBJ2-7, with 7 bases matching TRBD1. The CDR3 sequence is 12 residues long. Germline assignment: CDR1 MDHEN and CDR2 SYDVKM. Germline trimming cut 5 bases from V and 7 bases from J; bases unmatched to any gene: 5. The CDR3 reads CASSTPGQEQYF. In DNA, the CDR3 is TGTGCCAGCAGTACCCCGGGACAGGAGCAGTACTTC.

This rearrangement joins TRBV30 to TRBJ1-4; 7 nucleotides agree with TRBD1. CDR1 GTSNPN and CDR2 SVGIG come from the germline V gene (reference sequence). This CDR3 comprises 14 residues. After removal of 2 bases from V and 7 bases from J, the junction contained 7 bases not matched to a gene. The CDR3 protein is CAWSRDGTAEKLFF. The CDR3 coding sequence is TGTGCCTGGAGTAGAGACGGGACAGCTGAAAAACTGTTTTTT.

Here the CDR3 reads CASSPRDFQETQYF. The CDR3 coding sequence is TGCGCCAGCAGCCCCCGGGACTTCCAAGAGACCCAGTACTTC. The chain has TRBV4-1 and TRBJ2-5; the D gene is possibly TRBD2 (6 bases). V lost 4 bases, J lost 1 base, and 10 bases lay in between. In germline, CDR1 is MGHRA, CDR2 YSYEKL. There are 14 residues in the CDR3.

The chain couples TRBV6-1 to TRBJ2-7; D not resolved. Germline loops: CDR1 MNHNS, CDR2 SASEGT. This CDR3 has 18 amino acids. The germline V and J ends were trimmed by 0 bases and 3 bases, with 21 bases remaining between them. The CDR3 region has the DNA TGTGCCAGCAGTGAAGCCGAATCCCAGCGTGTCTGGGTCTACGAGCAGTACTTC. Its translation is CASSEAESQRVWVYEQYF.

The CDR3 loop is CASSLDRDNQPQHF. CDR3 DNA: TGCGCCAGCAGCTTGGACAGGGACAATCAGCCCCAGCATTTT. The chain has TRBV5-1 and TRBJ1-5; a weak D match, TRBD1 (6 bases). Germline V CDR1 and CDR2: SGHRS, YFSETQ. The CDR3 extends over 14 amino acids. V lost 0 bases and J lost 3, with 7 bases in between.

CDR3 sequence reads: CSVTRGGPYEQYF. In nucleotides, the CDR3 is TGCAGCGTAACGCGCGGGGGCCCCTACGAGCAGTACTTC. The chain couples TRBV29-1 to TRBJ2-7, with D maybe TRBD2 (7 bases). This CDR3 has 13 amino acids. The germline V gene encodes CDR1 SQVTM and CDR2 ANQGSEA. Trimming stripped 6 bases from V and 2 bases from J, with 14 bases between.

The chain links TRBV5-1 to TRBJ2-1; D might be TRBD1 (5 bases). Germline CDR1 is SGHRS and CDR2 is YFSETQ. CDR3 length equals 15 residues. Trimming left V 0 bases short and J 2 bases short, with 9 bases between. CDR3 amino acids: CASSLAAGTYNEQFF. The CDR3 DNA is TGCGCCAGCAGCTTGGCGGCAGGGACCTACAATGAGCAGTTCTTC.

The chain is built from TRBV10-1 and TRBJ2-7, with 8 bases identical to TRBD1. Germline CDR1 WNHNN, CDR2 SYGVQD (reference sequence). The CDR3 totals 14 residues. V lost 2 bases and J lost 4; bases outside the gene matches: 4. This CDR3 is CASSEGTGLYEQYF. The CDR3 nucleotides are TGCGCCAGCAGTGAGGGGACAGGACTTTACGAGCAGTACTTC.

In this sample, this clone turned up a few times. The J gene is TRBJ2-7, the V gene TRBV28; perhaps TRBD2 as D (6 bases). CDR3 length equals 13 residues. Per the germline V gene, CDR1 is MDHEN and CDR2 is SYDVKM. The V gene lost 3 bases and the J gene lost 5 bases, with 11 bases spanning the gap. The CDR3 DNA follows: TGTGCCAGCAGTTTCGGGGGAAGGGACGAGCAGTACTTC. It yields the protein CASSFGGRDEQYF.

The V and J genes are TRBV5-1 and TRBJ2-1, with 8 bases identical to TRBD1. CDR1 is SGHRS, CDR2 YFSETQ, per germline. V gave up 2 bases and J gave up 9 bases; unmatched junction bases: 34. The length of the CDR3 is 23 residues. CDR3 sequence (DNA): TGCGCCAGCAGCTTAACGGGACAGGACCGATTTTGGGGTCGGCGCTCTCGGCTGGGTGAGCAGTTCTTC. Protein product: CASSLTGQDRFWGRRSRLGEQFF.

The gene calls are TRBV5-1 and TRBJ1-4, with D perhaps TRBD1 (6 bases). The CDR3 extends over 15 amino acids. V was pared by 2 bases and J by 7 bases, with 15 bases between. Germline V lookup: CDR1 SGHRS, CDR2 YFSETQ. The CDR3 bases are TGCGCCAGCAGCTTTGGGGGGGCTGAGGGTGAAAAACTGTTTTTT. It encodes CASSFGGAEGEKLFF.

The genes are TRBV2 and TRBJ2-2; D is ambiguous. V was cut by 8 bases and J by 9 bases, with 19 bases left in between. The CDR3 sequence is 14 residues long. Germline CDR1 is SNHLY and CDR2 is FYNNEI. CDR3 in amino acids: CASRTKKTPRELFF. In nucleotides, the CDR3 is TGTGCCAGCCGAACGAAAAAGACTCCCCGGGAGCTGTTTTTT. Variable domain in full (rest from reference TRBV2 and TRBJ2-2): EPEVTQTPSHQVTQMGQEVILRCVPISNHLYFYWYRQILGQKVEFLVSFYNNEISEKSEIFDDQFSVERPDGSNFTLKIRSTKLEDSAMYFCASRTKKTPRELFFGEGSRLTVL.

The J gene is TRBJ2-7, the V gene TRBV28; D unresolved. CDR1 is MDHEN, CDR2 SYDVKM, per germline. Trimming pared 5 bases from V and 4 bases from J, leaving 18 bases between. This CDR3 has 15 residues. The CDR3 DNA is TGTGCCAGCAGTGTCGGTCTATGGCAGGCTTACGAGCAGTACTTC. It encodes CASSVGLWQAYEQYF.

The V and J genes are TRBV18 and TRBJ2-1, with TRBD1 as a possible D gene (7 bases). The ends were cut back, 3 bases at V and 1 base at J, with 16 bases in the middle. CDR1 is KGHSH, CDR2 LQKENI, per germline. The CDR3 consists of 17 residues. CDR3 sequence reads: CASSPGQEGYSYNEQFF. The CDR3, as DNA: TGTGCCAGCTCACCCGGACAGGAGGGGTATTCCTACAATGAGCAGTTCTTC.

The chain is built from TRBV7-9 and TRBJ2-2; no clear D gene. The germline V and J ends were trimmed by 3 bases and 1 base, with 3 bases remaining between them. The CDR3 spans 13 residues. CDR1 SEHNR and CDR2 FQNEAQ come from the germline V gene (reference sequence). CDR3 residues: CASSFGNTGELFF. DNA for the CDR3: TGTGCCAGCAGCTTCGGGAACACCGGGGAGCTGTTTTTT.

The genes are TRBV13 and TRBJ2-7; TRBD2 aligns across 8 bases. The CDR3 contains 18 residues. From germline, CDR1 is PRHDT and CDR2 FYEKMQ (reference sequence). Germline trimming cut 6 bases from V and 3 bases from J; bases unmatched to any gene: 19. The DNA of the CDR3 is TGTGCCAGCAGTTCCCGAGGGAGCGGGAGTGTCAGAGTCTACGAGCAGTACTTC. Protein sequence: CASSSRGSGSVRVYEQYF.